The 18 T cell receptor beta chains below all came from one sample that was sequenced in a study of coeliac disease. Sequencing used immunoSEQ multiplex PCR; TCRdb keeps in-frame clones, though not all of them. This sample carries roughly 7,900 clones, 63% of them seen once, and the ten largest clones take roughly 3%. Sequences were obtained from lamina propria lymphocytes from the gut. These receptors were collected from a woman aged 60-75 years with active celiac disease.

This clone was seen only a few times. The chain uses TRBV7-9 and TRBJ2-2; 7 bases are shared with TRBD2. V shed 1 base, J shed 7 bases, and the junction held 6 bases outside the gene matches. The germline V gene encodes CDR1 SEHNR and CDR2 FQNEAQ (reference sequence). The CDR3 contains 15 residues. CDR3 coding DNA: TGTGCCAGCAGCTTAGGGGAGGGATCAATCGGGGAGCTGTTTTTT. It codes for CASSLGEGSIGELFF. The full variable domain, in which reference TRBV7-9 and TRBJ2-2 provide the parts outside the CDR3, is DTGVSQNPRHKITKRGQNVTFRCDPISEHNRLYWYRQTLGQGPEFLTYFQNEAQLEKSRLLSDRFSAERPKGSFSTLEIQRTEQGDSAMYLCASSLGEGSIGELFFGEGSRLTVL.

This chain links TRBV6-1 with TRBJ2-2; D possibly corresponds to TRBD1 (6 bases). This CDR3 has 15 amino acids. Trimming stripped 6 bases from V and 4 bases from J, with 15 bases between. Germline V gives CDR1 MNHNS, CDR2 SASEGT. This chain's CDR3 is CASRVQGGLTGELFF. For the CDR3, the DNA is TGTGCCAGCAGAGTACAGGGTGGACTCACCGGGGAGCTGTTTTTT.

The V and J genes are TRBV27 and TRBJ2-5, with D unclear. The CDR3 contains 12 residues. Looked up from germline, CDR1 is MNHEY and CDR2 is SMNVEV (reference sequence). Trimming shortened V by 6 bases and J by 0 bases, and 5 bases separated the two germline ends. The CDR3 sequence: CASSRYQETQYF. The CDR3 DNA is TGTGCCAGCAGCCGTTACCAAGAGACCCAGTACTTC.

The sample holds a few counts of this clone. The V gene is TRBV7-3, the J gene TRBJ2-7, with 9 bases aligning to TRBD2. V dropped 5 bases and J dropped 7; count of bases not matched to a gene: 12. This CDR3 contains 15 residues. The germline V gene has CDR1 SGHTA and CDR2 FQGTGA. The chain's CDR3 is CASSPRSSGVLEQYF. DNA of the CDR3: TGTGCCAGCAGCCCGCGTTCTAGCGGGGTTCTTGAGCAGTACTTC.

The chain uses TRBV30 and TRBJ1-5; 7 bases map to TRBD1. The CDR3 consists of 14 residues. Germline V gene data show CDR1 as GTSNPN and CDR2 as SVGIG (reference sequence). Unmatched junction bases numbered 5, after V lost 0 bases and J lost 6 bases. The CDR3 protein is CAWSVGQAVQPQHF. CDR3 DNA sequence: TGTGCCTGGAGTGTTGGACAGGCGGTTCAGCCCCAGCATTTT.

CDR3 DNA sequence: TGTGCCAGCAGCGTCACCCCTCGAGCGGGCTCCTACAATGAGCAGTTCTTC. This gives the protein CASSVTPRAGSYNEQFF. The rearrangement links TRBV9 to TRBJ2-1, with a possible D match to TRBD2 (6 bases). CDR3 length: 17 residues. Trimming removed 2 bases from V and 0 bases from J, with 15 bases in between. Germline lookup yields CDR1 SGDLS and CDR2 YYNGEE.

This clone has a handful of counts. This rearrangement joins TRBV23-1 to TRBJ2-3; D unclear. TRBV23-1 is flagged as an ORF with uncertain function. The CDR3 runs to 17 residues. Trimming removed 4 bases at V and 2 bases at J, with 19 bases between. In DNA, the CDR3 is TGCGCCAGCAGTCGAGTAGACAACCACTCTAACACAGATACGCAGTATTTT. This translates into CASSRVDNHSNTDTQYF.

The chain carries TRBV28 and TRBJ1-5, with D perhaps TRBD1 (6 bases). The length of the CDR3 is 15 residues. V lost 3 bases to trimming and J lost 6 bases, with 15 bases between them. Germline assignment: CDR1 MDHEN and CDR2 SYDVKM. The CDR3 sequence: CASSLGAGGPQPQHF. In DNA, the CDR3 is TGTGCCAGCAGTTTGGGTGCGGGGGGCCCTCAGCCCCAGCATTTT.

The J gene is TRBJ1-4, the V gene TRBV7-9, with a tentative D call TRBD1 (5 bases). The germline V gene has CDR1 SEHNR and CDR2 FQNEAQ (reference sequence). Trimming left V 4 bases short and J 5 bases short, with 14 bases between. The CDR3 extends over 15 amino acids. This CDR3 is CASSSSRARNEKLFF. The DNA of the CDR3 is TGTGCCAGCAGCTCCAGCAGGGCGAGGAATGAAAAACTGTTTTTT.

The V call is TRBV7-6, the J call TRBJ2-5, with TRBD2 matching over 8 bases. Germline V gives CDR1 SGHVS, CDR2 FNYEAQ. The CDR3 consists of 14 residues. The J segment lost 3 bases and the V segment lost 6 bases, leaving 6 bases of the junction unmatched. CDR3 nucleotides: TGTGCCAGCAGGCCAACTAGCGGTGAAGAGACCCAGTACTTC. It codes for CASRPTSGEETQYF.

This clone has just a few counts. The chain links TRBV27 to TRBJ2-3; 11 bases line up with TRBD2. J gave up 5 bases and V 5 bases, and 12 bases lay outside the gene matches. The CDR3 has 17 residues. CDR1 is MNHEY, CDR2 SMNVEV, per germline (reference sequence). The CDR3: CASSPLRASGGLDTQYF. CDR3 bases: TGTGCCAGCAGTCCGCTTAGGGCTAGCGGGGGGTTAGATACGCAGTATTTT.

In DNA, the CDR3 is TGTGCCAGCAGTTTGGCACCAAATGAGCAGTTCTTC. It encodes CASSLAPNEQFF. The rearrangement joins TRBV28 to TRBJ2-1, with D unclear. The CDR3 is made up of 12 amino acids. V was cut by 3 bases and J by 7 bases, with 7 bases left in between. Germline V gives CDR1 MDHEN, CDR2 SYDVKM.

This clone was counted only a few times. The gene calls are TRBV28 and TRBJ2-5; TRBD2 agrees at 11 bases. The CDR3 contains 16 residues. The ends lost 6 bases at V and 3 bases at J; junction bases unmatched: 9. Germline V gives CDR1 MDHEN, CDR2 SYDVKM. In nucleotides, the CDR3 is TGTGCCAGCAGCCCCACGACTAGCGGGACTAAAGAGACCCAGTACTTC. Its translation is CASSPTTSGTKETQYF.

The genes are TRBV7-9 and TRBJ2-1, with a possible D match to TRBD1 (7 bases). This CDR3 region has 15 residues. Looked up from germline, CDR1 is SEHNR and CDR2 is FQNEAQ (reference sequence). Trimming shortened V by 5 bases and J by 4 bases, and 15 bases separated the two germline ends. Written as DNA, the CDR3 is TGTGCCAGCAGCGGCTTGGGGGGACAGTACAATGAGCAGTTCTTC. Encoded protein: CASSGLGGQYNEQFF.

V is TRBV18 and J is TRBJ2-5, with 7 bases lining up with TRBD1. The CDR3 is made up of 13 amino acids. Germline V lookup: CDR1 KGHSH, CDR2 LQKENI. The V gene end was trimmed by 3 bases and the J gene end by 3 bases; junction bases not matched to a gene: 1. The CDR3 protein is CASSPGTEETQYF. The CDR3, as DNA: TGTGCCAGCTCACCCGGGACAGAAGAGACCCAGTACTTC.

The rearrangement uses TRBV4-1 and TRBJ1-5; 10 nucleotides match TRBD1. The CDR3 covers 17 residues. The germline V gene encodes CDR1 MGHRA and CDR2 YSYEKL. Germline trimming cut 0 bases from V and 4 bases from J; bases unmatched to any gene: 6. CDR3 sequence (DNA): TGCGCCAGCAGCCAAGAATATCGGGACAGGGGAAATCAGCCCCAGCATTTT. Residues: CASSQEYRDRGNQPQHF.

The chain has TRBV7-2 and TRBJ2-7; 9 bases agree with TRBD2. The CDR3 contains 14 residues. CDR1 and CDR2 (germline): SGHTA, FQGNSA. V lost 5 bases and J lost 9; bases outside the gene matches: 11. The CDR3 loop reads CASSQDSGRAAQYF. For the CDR3, the DNA is TGTGCCAGCAGCCAAGATAGCGGGAGAGCAGCGCAGTACTTC.

This chain links TRBV10-3 with TRBJ2-5; the match to TRBD2 covers 7 bases. The ends lost 8 bases at V and 3 bases at J; junction bases unmatched: 9. This CDR3 has 14 residues. Germline V CDR1 and CDR2: ENHRY, SYGVKD. The CDR3 is CAIGGGAGEETQYF. DNA for the CDR3: TGTGCCATCGGGGGGGGAGCTGGGGAAGAGACCCAGTACTTC.